The 20 T cell receptor beta chains below all came from one sample that was sequenced in a study of OX40 agonist ivuxolimab in advanced cancers. Measured with immunoSEQ multiplex PCR; TCRdb has only the in-frame clones, and not every one. This sample yields approximately 54,000 clones, of which roughly four fifths are seen a single time; around 2.8% belongs to the top ten. Sample: CD4+ or CD8+ T cells sorted from blood, taken in a trial of the OX40 agonist ivuxolimab. All receptors come from an adult with an advanced solid tumor such as melanoma, head and neck, liver or kidney cancer.

This clone has only a few counts. The chain has TRBV4-2 and TRBJ1-5; no reliable D call. In germline, CDR1 is LGHNA, CDR2 YNFKEQ. This CDR3 has 12 residues. The germline V and J ends were trimmed by 0 bases and 12 bases, with 9 bases remaining between them. CDR3 nucleotide sequence: TGTGCCAGCAGCCAAGATGGCGAGTGCCAGCATTTT. Residues: CASSQDGECQHF.

V and J are TRBV7-3 and TRBJ2-5; TRBD2 matches 13 bases. The CDR3 spans 17 residues. The V and J ends lost 5 bases and 5 bases, in that order; junction bases with no gene match: 11. From germline, CDR1 is SGHTA and CDR2 FQGTGA. CDR3 in amino acids: CASSPYPGLAGIETQYF. The CDR3 nucleotides are TGTGCCAGCAGCCCATACCCGGGACTAGCGGGGATTGAGACCCAGTACTTC.

The chain combines TRBV5-1 with TRBJ2-7; D is ambiguous. Germline-derived CDR1 and CDR2 are SGHRS and YFSETQ. The V end lost 4 bases, the J end lost 1 base, and 12 bases lay between the germline ends. This CDR3 is built from 14 residues. This chain's CDR3 is CASSPPSRSYEQYF. The DNA for the CDR3 is TGCGCCAGCAGCCCACCCAGCAGGTCCTACGAGCAGTACTTC.

This clone was counted between two and nine times. The chain uses TRBV5-4 and TRBJ2-3, with D possibly TRBD1 on 5 matching bases. V was cut by 0 bases and J by 1 base, with 12 bases left in between. The CDR3 is 16 amino acids. Germline-derived CDR1 and CDR2 are SGHNT and YYREEE (reference sequence). The CDR3 bases are TGTGCCAGCAGCTTGGGGTGGGGCGCCGGCACAGATACGCAGTATTTT. The encoded protein is CASSLGWGAGTDTQYF.

V is TRBV18 and J is TRBJ1-6; 9 bases are shared with TRBD1. J lost 5 bases, V lost 4 bases, and 15 bases had no gene match. Germline V lookup: CDR1 KGHSH, CDR2 LQKENI. The CDR3 sequence is 19 residues long. The CDR3: CASSRLPRRTGGNNSPLHF. DNA of the CDR3: TGTGCCAGCTCACGGTTACCAAGAAGAACAGGGGGCAATAATTCACCCCTCCACTTT.

A single count supports this clone. The chain links TRBV27 to TRBJ1-1; D unclear. Germline V gives CDR1 MNHEY, CDR2 SMNVEV (reference sequence). This CDR3 has 13 residues. Trimming stripped 6 bases from V and 3 bases from J, with 11 bases between. This CDR3 is CASRANRDTEAFF. CDR3 DNA: TGTGCCAGCAGGGCCAACCGGGACACTGAAGCTTTCTTT.

V usage is TRBV2 and J usage is TRBJ2-2; TRBD2 is a possible D gene (7 bases). V lost 7 bases and J 5 bases, leaving 20 bases between the germline ends. CDR3 length equals 16 residues. CDR1 and CDR2 from the germline V gene are SNHLY and FYNNEI. This CDR3 reads CASTRDVGGGTGELFF. DNA for the CDR3: TGTGCCAGCACGAGGGATGTAGGGGGAGGGACCGGGGAGCTGTTTTTT.

The gene calls are TRBV7-9 and TRBJ2-3; no reliable D call. In germline, CDR1 is SEHNR, CDR2 FQNEAQ (reference sequence). V lost 4 bases and J lost 0, with 14 bases in between. The CDR3 is 16 amino acids. CDR3 amino acids: CASSSFMLGSTDTQYF. Written as DNA, the CDR3 is TGTGCCAGCAGCTCGTTCATGTTGGGGAGCACAGATACGCAGTATTTT.

The chain joins TRBV5-1 to TRBJ2-3; 13 bases map to TRBD2. Trimming at V came to 4 bases and at J to 4 bases, leaving 6 bases not matched to a gene. This CDR3 region has 16 residues. CDR1 and CDR2 (germline): SGHRS, YFSETQ. For the CDR3, the DNA is TGCGCCAGCAGCGCAACTAGCGGGGGGGTACCAGATACGCAGTATTTT. Translated, it gives CASSATSGGVPDTQYF. Drawing the rest from reference TRBV5-1 and TRBJ2-3, the complete variable domain is KAGVTQTPRYLIKTRGQQVTLSCSPISGHRSVSWYQQTPGQGLQFLFEYFSETQRNKGNFPGRFSGRQFSNSRSEMNVSTLELGDSALYLCASSATSGGVPDTQYFGPGTRLTVL.

In its sample, this clone was seen a few times. The chain carries TRBV7-6 and TRBJ2-5; D is unclear. CDR1 and CDR2 from the germline V gene are SGHVS and FNYEAQ. This CDR3 spans 14 amino acids. V was trimmed by 1 base and J by 1 base, leaving 7 bases between them. CDR3: CASSLGPIQETQYF. The CDR3 nucleotides are TGTGCCAGCAGCTTAGGGCCTATCCAAGAGACCCAGTACTTC.

CDR3 DNA: TGTGCCAGCAGTGAGGGGGGGCTTGGAAACACCATATATTTT. This translates into CASSEGGLGNTIYF. This chain links TRBV5-4 with TRBJ1-3; D perhaps matches TRBD1 (6 bases). V was trimmed by 5 bases and J by 3 bases, leaving 12 bases between them. The V gene's germline CDR1 is SGHNT and CDR2 YYREEE (reference sequence). This CDR3 comprises 14 residues.

The gene calls are TRBV10-3 and TRBJ2-5; 12 bases line up with TRBD1. Trimming cost V 6 bases and J 2 bases; bases outside gene matches: 4. CDR1 and CDR2 (germline): ENHRY, SYGVKD. This CDR3 spans 15 amino acids. CDR3 sequence (DNA): TGTGCCATCAGCCGGGACAGGGGGCTACAAGAGACCCAGTACTTC. Translating gives CAISRDRGLQETQYF.

The chain is built from TRBV10-3 and TRBJ1-1; no firm D call. This CDR3 has 14 residues. In germline, CDR1 is ENHRY, CDR2 SYGVKD. The V and J ends lost 2 bases and 0 bases respectively, with 7 bases between them. The CDR3 spells CAISEGRLNTEAFF. CDR3 bases: TGTGCCATCAGTGAGGGCAGATTGAACACTGAAGCTTTCTTT.

The V call is TRBV11-2, the J call TRBJ2-5; D perhaps matches TRBD2 (6 bases). Germline lookup yields CDR1 SGHAT and CDR2 FQNNGV. V lost 5 bases and J 4 bases, leaving 17 bases between the germline ends. The CDR3 has 15 amino acids. This CDR3 is CASSGALASGETQYF. Here the CDR3 DNA reads TGTGCCAGCAGCGGAGCCCTAGCGTCTGGAGAGACCCAGTACTTC. Based on the CDR3 plus reference TRBV11-2 and TRBJ2-5, the full variable domain is EAGVAQSPRYKIIEKRQSVAFWCNPISGHATLYWYQQILGQGPKLLIQFQNNGVVDDSQLPKDRFSAERLKGVDSTLKIQPAKLEDSAVYLCASSGALASGETQYFGPGTRLLVL.

J is TRBJ2-6 and V is TRBV4-3; D ambiguous. CDR1 is LGHNA, CDR2 YSLEER, per germline. Trimming removed 6 bases from V and 1 base from J, with 4 bases in between. This CDR3 has 13 amino acids. In nucleotides, the CDR3 is TGCGCCAGCAGGCGATCTGGGGCCAACGTCCTGACTTTC. This encodes CASRRSGANVLTF.

This chain links TRBV29-1 with TRBJ2-5, with D perhaps matching TRBD1 (5 bases). This CDR3 has 12 residues. The V gene's germline CDR1 is SQVTM and CDR2 ANQGSEA. Trimming cost V 6 bases and J 0 bases, with 8 bases left between them. CDR3 sequence (DNA): TGCAGCGTAGACAGAAACCAAGAGACCCAGTACTTC. Amino acid sequence: CSVDRNQETQYF.

The chain recombines TRBV21-1 with TRBJ2-1; whether TRBD1, the table's D call, matches the DNA was not checked. TRBV21-1 is a known pseudogene. The CDR3 extends over 16 amino acids. CDR3 loop: CASSAGQGAFDNEQFF. The CDR3 DNA reads as TGTGCCAGCAGCGCTGGACAGGGGGCTTTTGACAATGAGCAGTTCTTC.

The V call is TRBV6-5, the J call TRBJ1-1; D not resolved. The V gene lost 5 bases and the J gene lost 1 base, with 11 bases spanning the gap. Germline V gene sequence: CDR1 MNHEY, CDR2 SVGAGI. The CDR3 runs 14 residues. The CDR3 here is CASSRGWKNTEAFF. The CDR3 nucleotides read TGTGCCAGCAGTCGGGGTTGGAAGAACACTGAAGCTTTCTTT.

A single count supports this clone. The CDR3 reads CASSLAAGTYEQYF. CDR3 DNA sequence: TGTGCCAGCAGCTTAGCAGCGGGGACCTACGAGCAGTACTTC. The V gene is TRBV7-2, the J gene TRBJ2-7; 7 bases are shared with TRBD2. V lost 0 bases and J lost 2; bases outside the gene matches: 1. Germline CDR1 is SGHTA and CDR2 is FQGNSA. The CDR3 extends over 14 amino acids.

The chain employs TRBV19 and TRBJ1-5, with D hard to call. The V and J ends lost 2 bases and 7 bases respectively, with 15 bases between them. Germline CDR1 is LNHDA and CDR2 is SQIVND (reference sequence). The length of the CDR3 is 15 residues. The CDR3 nucleotides are TGTGCCAGTAGTATACGGGTAGGGTGGAACCAGCCCCAGCATTTT. Encoded protein: CASSIRVGWNQPQHF.